These 2 T cell receptor beta chains were all obtained from the same sample, sequenced in a study of T cell responses to AZD1222 COVID-19 vaccine. Profiling relied on immunoSEQ multiplex PCR, and the TCRdb table lists in-frame clones only, not all of them. This sample has tens of thousands of clones; approximately 85% occur once, and the top ten carry about 3.4%. Sequenced material: peripheral blood, taken 28 days after the second AZD1222 dose. The source is an adult who received the AZD1222 COVID-19 vaccine.

The J gene is TRBJ2-1, the V gene TRBV12-3 or TRBV12-4; a possible D gene is TRBD1 (6 bases). V shed 3 bases and J shed 9 bases, with 12 bases lying between them. This CDR3 has 13 residues. The CDR3 sequence is CASSFRGGSEQFF. The CDR3 coding sequence is TGTGCCAGCAGTTTCCGAGGGGGATCTGAGCAGTTCTTC.

The rearrangement links TRBV7-2 to TRBJ1-2; tentatively, D is TRBD1 (6 bases). The CDR3 sequence is 15 residues long. Trimming shortened V by 1 base and J by 7 bases, and 16 bases separated the two germline ends. CDR1 is SGHTA and CDR2 is FQGNSA in the germline V gene. The CDR3 reads CASSLGTGLRAGYTF. CDR3 bases: TGTGCCAGCAGCTTAGGTACAGGGCTAAGGGCTGGCTACACCTTC.